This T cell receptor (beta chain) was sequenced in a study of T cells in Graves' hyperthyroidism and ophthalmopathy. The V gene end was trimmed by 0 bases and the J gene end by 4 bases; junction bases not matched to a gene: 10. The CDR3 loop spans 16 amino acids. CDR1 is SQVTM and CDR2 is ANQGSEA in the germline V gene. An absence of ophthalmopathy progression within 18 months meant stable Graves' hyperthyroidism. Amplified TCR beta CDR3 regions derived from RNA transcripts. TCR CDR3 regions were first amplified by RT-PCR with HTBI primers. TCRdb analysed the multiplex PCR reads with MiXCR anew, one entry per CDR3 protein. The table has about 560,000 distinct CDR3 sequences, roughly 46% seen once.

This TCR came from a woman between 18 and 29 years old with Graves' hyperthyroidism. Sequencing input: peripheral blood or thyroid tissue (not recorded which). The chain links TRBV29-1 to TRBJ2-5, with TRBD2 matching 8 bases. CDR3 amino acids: CSVEDLGGRRGETQYF. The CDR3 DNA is TGCAGCGTTGAAGATCTTGGCGGGAGGAGGGGAGAGACCCAGTACTTC.